These T cell receptor beta chains were read from a single sample in a study of blood T cell repertoires in COVID-19. Sequencing used immunoSEQ multiplex PCR; TCRdb keeps in-frame clones, though not all of them. The sample lists about 100,000 clones; roughly 84% were seen once. What was sequenced was peripheral blood. Every receptor here comes from a man in his sixties or seventies with active or convalescent COVID-19. Each CDR3 is given with its conserved first and last residue. A D gene is named only where the DNA matches it firmly. Size tells how often a clone was seen (once, few, many) or the class of an expanded clone, and some rows leave it out.

j_call | d_call | clone_size | v_call | cdr3_aa | cdr3_nt
TRBJ1-2 | . | once | TRBV2 | CASSTRQMSNYGYTF | TGTGCCAGCAGTACTCGACAGATGAGTAACTATGGCTACACCTTC
TRBJ1-3 | TRBD1 | . | TRBV5-6 | CASSSGQGANTIYF | TGTGCCAGCAGTTCAGGACAGGGCGCGAACACCATATATTTT
TRBJ2-4 | . | . | TRBV7-3 | CASSWDSKNIQYF | TGTGCCAGCAGCTGGGACTCCAAAAACATTCAGTACTTC
TRBJ1-6 | . | . | TRBV27 | CASSVRPGFRSSYNSPLHF | TGTGCCAGCAGTGTAAGACCCGGGTTCCGGAGCTCCTATAATTCACCCCTCCACTTT
TRBJ2-5 | . | . | TRBV19 | CASSSRPGEGETQYF | TGTGCCAGTAGTTCAAGACCAGGGGAGGGGGAGACCCAGTACTTC
TRBJ1-1 | . | . | TRBV12-5 | CASAPGFWGRRAEAFF | TGTGCTAGTGCCCCCGGTTTTTGGGGGCGCAGGGCTGAAGCTTTCTTT
TRBJ1-6 | . | . | TRBV6-5 | CARRRYNSPLHF | TGTGCCCGCCGGCGGTATAATTCACCCCTCCACTTT
TRBJ2-5 | TRBD2 | . | TRBV5-1 | CASSYSRGVQETQYF | TGCGCCAGCAGCTACTCCCGGGGGGTCCAAGAGACCCAGTACTTC
TRBJ1-3 | . | . | TRBV14 | CASSHQTGSGNTIYF | TGTGCCAGCAGCCACCAGACAGGTAGTGGAAACACCATATATTTT
TRBJ2-5 | TRBD2 | . | TRBV7-8 | CASSLWAGGEQETQYF | TGTGCCAGCAGCTTATGGGCGGGGGGGGAACAAGAGACCCAGTACTTC
TRBJ1-1 | . | . | TRBV28 | CASSLGGANGMNTEAFF | TGTGCCAGCAGTTTAGGGGGGGCTAACGGAATGAACACTGAAGCTTTCTTT
TRBJ2-3 | TRBD1 | . | TRBV18 | CASSRQGPTDTQYF | TGTGCCAGCTCCCGACAGGGGCCCACAGATACGCAGTATTTT
TRBJ2-3 | . | . | TRBV28 | CASSSGTILTDTQYF | TGTGCCAGCAGTTCAGGGACAATCCTCACAGATACGCAGTATTTT
TRBJ2-5 | TRBD2 | . | TRBV5-6 | CASSLAGGLGETQYF | TGTGCCAGCAGCTTAGCGGGGGGGCTCGGGGAGACCCAGTACTTC
TRBJ1-6 | TRBD1 | . | TRBV28 | CASSSGTVNSPLHF | TGTGCCAGCAGTTCCGGGACAGTTAATTCACCCCTCCACTTT
TRBJ1-6 | . | . | TRBV28 | CASSTDSGNSPLHF | TGTGCCAGCAGTACGGACAGCGGTAATTCACCCCTCCACTTT
TRBJ1-3 | . | . | TRBV7-2 | CASTPFEMSSGNTIYF | TGTGCCAGCACCCCATTCGAAATGAGCTCTGGAAACACCATATATTTT
TRBJ1-1 | . | . | TRBV19 | CASSGRGGNTEAFF | TGTGCCAGTAGCGGGCGGGGGGGTAACACTGAAGCTTTCTTT
TRBJ2-5 | . | . | TRBV11-3 | CASSPPGQETQYF | TGTGCCAGCAGCCCCCCGGGGCAAGAGACCCAGTACTTC
TRBJ2-3 | TRBD1 | . | TRBV11-1 | CASSSRQGGSTDTQYF | TGTGCCAGCAGCTCACGACAGGGGGGCAGCACAGATACGCAGTATTTT
TRBJ1-2 | . | . | TRBV19 | CASNMRQERYGYTF | TGTGCCAGTAATATGAGACAGGAACGCTATGGCTACACCTTC
TRBJ1-3 | . | . | TRBV18 | CASSPQSLEAGNTIYF | TGTGCCAGCTCACCACAGAGCCTAGAGGCGGGAAACACCATATATTTT
TRBJ2-5 | TRBD1 | few | TRBV29-1 | CSVEEGQGWETQYF | TGCAGCGTTGAAGAGGGACAGGGCTGGGAGACCCAGTACTTC
TRBJ2-1 | TRBD2 | . | TRBV7-2 | CASSLSPSGSYNEQFF | TGTGCCAGCAGCTTATCTCCTAGCGGGTCCTACAATGAGCAGTTCTTC
TRBJ1-1 | . | . | TRBV5-1 | CASSPNLNTEAFF | TGCGCCAGCAGCCCCAATCTGAACACTGAAGCTTTCTTT
TRBJ1-6 | . | once | TRBV7-2 | CASSLAGEGNSPLHF | TGTGCCAGCAGCTTAGCAGGGGAGGGTAATTCACCCCTCCACTTT
TRBJ1-2 | TRBD1 | few | TRBV2 | CASSERQGYGYTF | TGTGCCAGCAGTGAACGACAGGGCTATGGCTACACCTTC
TRBJ1-2 | . | few | TRBV11-2 | CASSSGIGYGYTF | TGTGCCAGCAGCTCCGGGATCGGCTATGGCTACACCTTC
TRBJ1-1 | . | . | TRBV12-3/TRBV12-4 | CASSLLGRTEAFF | TGTGCCAGCAGTTTACTGGGGAGGACTGAAGCTTTCTTT
TRBJ1-2 | . | . | TRBV25-1 | CASSEGQNYGYTF | TGTGCCAGCAGTGAGGGGCAAAACTATGGCTACACCTTC
TRBJ1-2 | . | . | TRBV6-2/TRBV6-3 | CASSYNPGTYGYTF | TGTGCCAGCAGTTACAATCCGGGAACCTATGGCTACACCTTC
TRBJ1-2 | . | few | TRBV2 | CASSKLGDILYGYTF | TGTGCCAGCAGTAAATTAGGGGACATACTCTATGGCTACACCTTC
TRBJ2-7 | . | . | TRBV7-3 | CASSFGPYGYEQYF | TGTGCCAGCAGCTTCGGTCCTTATGGCTACGAGCAGTACTTC
TRBJ1-2 | . | . | TRBV18 | CASSSQGLANYGYTF | TGTGCCAGCTCAAGCCAAGGACTCGCCAACTATGGCTACACCTTC
TRBJ1-4 | . | . | TRBV28 | CASSPGQRVEKLFF | TGTGCCAGCAGTCCGGGACAACGGGTGGAAAAACTGTTTTTT
TRBJ1-1 | TRBD1 | once | TRBV10-2 | CATKFQGAAEAFF | TGCGCCACCAAATTCCAGGGGGCCGCTGAAGCTTTCTTT
TRBJ1-1 | TRBD1 | . | TRBV19 | CASSTPGDRGRSEAFF | TGTGCCAGTAGCACACCCGGGGACAGGGGAAGGTCTGAAGCTTTCTTT
TRBJ2-3 | . | . | TRBV5-4 | CASSLFGTDTQYF | TGTGCCAGCAGCTTGTTCGGCACAGATACGCAGTATTTT
TRBJ1-2 | . | . | TRBV7-2 | CASSQGFLVGYTF | TGTGCCAGCAGCCAGGGGTTTTTGGTCGGCTACACCTTC
TRBJ1-4 | TRBD1 | . | TRBV30 | CAWSKGIGTGNEKLFF | TGTGCCTGGAGTAAAGGGATTGGGACAGGCAATGAAAAACTGTTTTTT
TRBJ2-2 | . | once | TRBV5-1 | CASSLAFRQNTGELFF | TGCGCCAGCAGCTTGGCCTTCAGGCAGAACACCGGGGAGCTGTTTTTT
TRBJ1-1 | TRBD1 | . | TRBV7-6 | CASSLESTGVWGNTEAFF | TGTGCCAGCAGCTTAGAAAGTACAGGGGTCTGGGGCAACACTGAAGCTTTCTTT
TRBJ1-5 | . | . | TRBV5-1 | CASSLGGNSNQPQHF | TGCGCCAGCAGCTTGGGAGGGAATAGCAATCAGCCCCAGCATTTT
TRBJ1-5 | TRBD1 | . | TRBV4-1 | CASSQRTGGGQPQHF | TGCGCCAGCAGCCAGCGGACAGGGGGCGGTCAGCCCCAGCATTTT
TRBJ2-7 | . | . | TRBV18 | CASTPGQGEQQYF | TGTGCCAGCACTCCGGGACAAGGTGAACAGCAGTACTTC
TRBJ1-1 | . | . | TRBV7-2 | CASSPARANTEAFF | TGTGCCAGCAGCCCAGCGCGGGCAAACACTGAAGCTTTCTTT
TRBJ1-5 | . | . | TRBV28 | CASSPVSGGSNQPQHF | TGTGCCAGCAGCCCGGTTTCGGGCGGGAGCAATCAGCCCCAGCATTTT
TRBJ1-6 | . | . | TRBV7-9 | CASSLVSGASSYNSPLHF | TGTGCCAGCAGCTTAGTAAGTGGAGCCAGCTCCTATAATTCACCCCTCCACTTT
TRBJ2-5 | TRBD2 | . | TRBV7-8 | CASSYGTSVETQYF | TGTGCCAGCAGCTACGGGACTAGCGTCGAGACCCAGTACTTC
TRBJ1-5 | . | . | TRBV28 | CASSLSERPQHF | TGTGCCAGCAGTTTATCGGAGAGGCCCCAGCATTTT
TRBJ1-5 | . | . | TRBV7-2 | CASSLIGTFNQPQHF | TGTGCCAGCAGCTTAATCGGGACTTTCAATCAGCCCCAGCATTTT